These 26 T cell receptor beta chains share one sample of origin, sequenced in a study of low-dose radiotherapy and immunotherapy resistance in tumors. TRAV- and TRBV-specific primers, spanning alpha and beta chains, primed first-strand cDNA. TCR amplification involved about 21 PCR cycles with a constant-region primer and V-primer adapter. TCRdb independently ran MiXCR on the reads; one entry per CDR3 protein. The sample has over 55,000 distinct CDR3 sequences; around a third are singletons. Stated time point: before trial treatment. The material sequenced was PBMCs, taken before treatment. These receptors were taken from a female donor with ovarian cancer.

This clonotype has at least ten counts. The J gene is TRBJ2-2, the V gene TRBV7-3, with D uncertain. The CDR3 loop spans 16 amino acids. From germline, CDR1 is SGHTA and CDR2 FQGTGA. Trimming stripped 4 bases from V and 1 base from J, with 13 bases between. This chain's CDR3 is CASSSDPMVNTGELFF. CDR3 DNA: TGTGCCAGCAGCTCGGACCCGATGGTGAACACCGGGGAGCTGTTTTTT.

This clonotype has just one count. This sequence joins TRBV7-2 and TRBJ2-1, with TRBD2 identical over 11 bases. The CDR3 is 16 residues long. Germline V lookup: CDR1 SGHTA, CDR2 FQGNSA. V lost 1 base to trimming and J lost 5 bases; unmatched junction nucleotides: 4. CDR3 sequence reads: CASSLDSGRADNEQFF. In nucleotides, the CDR3 is TGTGCCAGCAGCTTAGATAGCGGGAGGGCCGACAATGAGCAGTTCTTC.

This clonotype was recorded many times. The chain has TRBV20-1 and TRBJ2-7, with a weak D call TRBD2 (5 bases). CDR1 and CDR2 (germline): DFQATT, SNEGSKA (reference sequence). The V end was cut by 6 bases, the J end by 1 base, with 16 bases between. This CDR3 region has 14 residues. The CDR3 DNA sequence: TGCAGTGCCGGGAAACCGGACGGATCCTACGAGCAGTACTTC. Translating it yields CSAGKPDGSYEQYF.

This clonotype was recorded at least ten times. The chain carries TRBV3-1 and TRBJ2-1; 9 bases match TRBD2. This CDR3 comprises 16 residues. V shed 6 bases, J shed 7 bases, and the junction held 13 bases outside the gene matches. CDR1 LGHDT and CDR2 YNNKEL come from the germline V gene (reference sequence). The CDR3 protein is CASSNTAGGPGNEQFF. CDR3 coding DNA: TGTGCCAGCAGTAATACCGCGGGGGGGCCGGGGAATGAGCAGTTCTTC.

This clonotype occurred many times. The chain uses TRBV7-2 and TRBJ2-2; possible D gene TRBD1, 6 bases. V was shortened by 5 bases and J by 4 bases, with 14 bases between the two germline ends. This CDR3 contains 15 residues. Germline CDR1 is SGHTA and CDR2 is FQGNSA. The CDR3: CASSPDSFGTGELFF. The CDR3 DNA sequence: TGTGCCAGCAGCCCGGACAGTTTCGGCACCGGGGAGCTGTTTTTT.

This clonotype has at least ten counts. This chain uses TRBV29-1 with TRBJ1-2, with D maybe TRBD1 (5 bases). The CDR3 consists of 13 residues. Germline V gives CDR1 SQVTM, CDR2 ANQGSEA. Trimming pared 7 bases from V and 2 bases from J, leaving 14 bases between. The CDR3 DNA follows: TGCAGCGCTGAGGGGCAGACGAACTATGGCTACACCTTC. Residues: CSAEGQTNYGYTF.

For this clonotype: A far larger clone is one nucleotide away, so this likely arose from a read error. The gene calls are TRBV4-3 and TRBJ2-1; perhaps TRBD1 as D (5 bases). The V end was cut by 0 bases, the J end by 10 bases, with 13 bases between. Germline values: CDR1 LGHNA, CDR2 YSLEER. The CDR3 runs 14 residues. The chain's CDR3 is CASSQEWGGPEQFF. The CDR3 coding sequence is TGCGCCAGCAGCCAAGAATGGGGCGGACCAGAGCAGTTCTTC.

At least ten counts were recorded for this clonotype. The rearrangement links TRBV7-9 to TRBJ2-1; 9 bases map to TRBD2. CDR3 length: 17 amino acids. After removal of 2 bases from V and 5 bases from J, the junction contained 10 bases not matched to a gene. Germline CDR1 and CDR2: SEHNR and FQNEAQ (reference sequence). The CDR3 here is CASSLNSGSLIHNEQFF. In DNA, the CDR3 is TGTGCCAGCAGCTTAAATAGCGGGAGTTTAATCCACAATGAGCAGTTCTTC. The whole variable domain, remainder taken from reference TRBV7-9 and TRBJ2-1, is DTGVSQNPRHKITKRGQNVTFRCDPISEHNRLYWYRQTLGQGPEFLTYFQNEAQLEKSRLLSDRFSAERPKGSFSTLEIQRTEQGDSAMYLCASSLNSGSLIHNEQFFGPGTRLTVL.

This clonotype was found many times. The chain couples TRBV30 to TRBJ2-1; 13 bases fit TRBD2. The CDR3 totals 13 residues. J was trimmed by 10 bases and V by 0 bases; bases with no gene match: 0. Germline CDR1 and CDR2: GTSNPN and SVGIG (reference sequence). This chain's CDR3 is CAWSVLAGGEQFF. CDR3 bases: TGTGCCTGGAGTGTACTAGCGGGAGGGGAGCAGTTCTTC.

This clonotype was found many times. One end of the junction fails to match germline, which may point to a read error. V and J are TRBV5-3 and TRBJ2-1, with TRBD2 matching over 8 bases. TRBV5-3 is labeled an ORF, and its function is uncertain. This CDR3 has 14 amino acids. In DNA form, the CDR3 reads TGCGCCAGCAGCCTAGCGGGCTCCTACAATGAGCAGTTCTTC. Its translation is CASSLAGSYNEQFF.

This clonotype was recorded at least ten times. The V call is TRBV19, the J call TRBJ1-2; D gene unclear. The CDR3 loop spans 13 amino acids. Trimming removed 11 bases from V and 1 base from J, with 14 bases in between. Germline CDR1 LNHDA, CDR2 SQIVND (reference sequence). The CDR3 DNA reads as TGTGCCGTGAGAAAGGACGGTAACTATGGCTACACCTTC. It translates to CAVRKDGNYGYTF.

This clonotype was observed at least ten times. V gene TRBV5-4 combines with J gene TRBJ2-7; 7 bases are a match to TRBD1. The V gene's germline CDR1 is SGHNT and CDR2 YYREEE (reference sequence). The CDR3 length is 14 residues. Losses at the gene ends were 1 base for V and 5 bases for J; bases not matched to a gene: 6. Here the CDR3 reads CASSLPGQSHEQYF. The DNA for the CDR3 is TGTGCCAGCAGCTTGCCGGGACAGTCCCACGAGCAGTACTTC.

This clonotype was recorded at least ten times. The chain links TRBV20-1 to TRBJ2-5; 13 bases agree with TRBD2. The CDR3 length is 14 residues. The ends lost 5 bases at V and 6 bases at J; junction bases unmatched: 6. The V gene's germline CDR1 is DFQATT and CDR2 SNEGSKA (reference sequence). Here the CDR3 reads CSAWTSGSLQTQYF. The DNA for the CDR3 is TGCAGTGCTTGGACTAGCGGGAGCTTGCAGACCCAGTACTTC.

In its sample, this clonotype was seen many times. This chain uses TRBV5-1 with TRBJ1-1; 10 positions agree with TRBD1. The CDR3 contains 16 residues. The germline CDR1 and CDR2 sequences are SGHRS and YFSETQ. J was trimmed by 0 bases and V by 1 base; bases with no gene match: 3. The CDR3 region is CASSLTDRGMNTEAFF. CDR3 coding DNA: TGCGCCAGCAGCTTGACGGACAGGGGGATGAACACTGAAGCTTTCTTT.

This clonotype was counted at least ten times. This chain connects TRBV20-1 to TRBJ2-1, with 11 bases that match TRBD2. The CDR3 totals 14 residues. J lost 2 bases, V lost 4 bases, and 1 base had no gene match. The germline gives CDR1 DFQATT, CDR2 SNEGSKA (reference sequence). The CDR3: CSATLAGAYNEQFF. CDR3 bases: TGCAGTGCTACACTAGCGGGAGCCTACAATGAGCAGTTCTTC.

The rearrangement uses TRBV12-3 or TRBV12-4 and TRBJ2-3; possibly TRBD2 for D (5 bases). CDR3 length equals 12 residues. V lost 11 bases to trimming and J lost 4 bases, with 13 bases between them. The CDR3: CACGGDADTQYF. The CDR3 DNA sequence: TGTGCCTGCGGAGGCGACGCAGATACGCAGTATTTT.

This clonotype was seen repeatedly, ten times or more. The chain combines TRBV7-6 with TRBJ1-1; 8 bases line up with TRBD1. This CDR3 spans 16 amino acids. In germline, CDR1 is SGHVS, CDR2 FNYEAQ. Trimming took 0 bases from V and 6 from J; bases not matched to a gene: 9. CDR3 amino acids: CASSLATGDTNAEAFF. In DNA form, the CDR3 reads TGTGCCAGCAGCTTAGCGACAGGGGATACTAACGCTGAAGCTTTCTTT.

V and J are TRBV5-1 and TRBJ2-1; 10 bases match TRBD1. Germline CDR1 and CDR2: SGHRS and YFSETQ. The CDR3 has 16 residues. J gave up 3 bases and V 0 bases, and 3 bases lay outside the gene matches. The CDR3 DNA is TGCGCCAGCAGCTTGGAAGGGACAGGGGACTACAATGAGCAGTTCTTC. This translates into CASSLEGTGDYNEQFF.

The sample holds many counts of this clonotype. The chain uses TRBV30 and TRBJ2-7; 8 bases fit TRBD1. J gave up 3 bases and V 3 bases, and 4 bases lay outside the gene matches. Per germline, CDR1 GTSNPN and CDR2 SVGIG (reference sequence). CDR3 size: 13 residues. CDR3 DNA: TGTGCCTGGAGCCGGGGGACAGGCTACGAGCAGTACTTC. As protein: CAWSRGTGYEQYF.

This clonotype has at least ten counts. This CDR3 reads CASTGEGAYTGELFF. CDR3 nucleotides: TGTGCCAGCACGGGAGAAGGAGCGTACACCGGGGAGCTGTTTTTT. The chain uses TRBV2 and TRBJ2-2, with D perhaps TRBD2 (6 bases). V lost 7 bases to trimming and J lost 3 bases, with 15 bases between them. Per germline, CDR1 SNHLY and CDR2 FYNNEI. This CDR3 has 15 residues.

The V and J genes are TRBV5-1 and TRBJ1-3; D is unresolved. From germline, CDR1 is SGHRS and CDR2 YFSETQ. V was trimmed by 5 bases and J by 0 bases, leaving 12 bases between them. There are 15 residues in the CDR3. The CDR3 reads CASSPAASSGNTIYF. In nucleotides, the CDR3 is TGCGCCAGCAGTCCGGCAGCGAGCTCTGGAAACACCATATATTTT.

The chain links TRBV7-6 to TRBJ2-5; D is possibly TRBD2 (6 bases). Looked up from germline, CDR1 is SGHVS and CDR2 is FNYEAQ. The ends were cut back, 0 bases at V and 2 bases at J, with 13 bases in the middle. The CDR3 is 16 amino acids. The DNA of the CDR3 is TGTGCCAGCAGCTTAGCCCCACCGGGGGTACAAGAGACCCAGTACTTC. It translates to CASSLAPPGVQETQYF. Together with reference TRBV7-6 and TRBJ2-5, the CDR3 gives the full variable domain: GAGVSQSPRYKVTKRGQDVALRCDPISGHVSLYWYRQALGQGPEFLTYFNYEAQQDKSGLPNDRFSAERPEGSISTLTIQRTEQRDSAMYRCASSLAPPGVQETQYFGPGTRLLVL.

This clonotype came up many times. CDR3 DNA: TGCAGTGCTTGTAGCGCCCACACCGGCACAGATACGCAGTATTTT. Translation gives CSACSAHTGTDTQYF. The V gene is TRBV20-1, the J gene TRBJ2-3; D is possibly TRBD2 (5 bases). The CDR3 loop spans 15 amino acids. V lost 5 bases, J lost 1 base, and 16 bases lay in between. Germline CDR1 reads DFQATT; CDR2 reads SNEGSKA (reference sequence).

Concerning this clonotype: This sequence may be a read error, since a much larger clone differs from it by one base. CDR3 sequence: CASSLIGGLGTNTQYF. DNA for the CDR3: TGTGCCAGCAGCCTCATCGGGGGATTGGGCACAAATACGCAGTATTTT. This chain connects TRBV7-9 to TRBJ2-3; TRBD2 might be the D (6 bases). The CDR3 totals 16 residues. Germline CDR1 reads SEHNR; CDR2 reads FQNEAQ (reference sequence).

The chain carries TRBV28 and TRBJ2-7; D uncertain. With 8 bases removed from V and 0 bases from J, the gap between germline ends came to 14 bases. The CDR3 is 14 amino acids. CDR1 is MDHEN and CDR2 is SYDVKM in the germline V gene. DNA for the CDR3: TGTGCCAGCCATGAGGCCGTCCGCTCCTACGAGCAGTACTTC. As protein: CASHEAVRSYEQYF.

The rearrangement links TRBV2 to TRBJ2-3; D gene ambiguous. Germline CDR1 SNHLY, CDR2 FYNNEI. This CDR3 is 15 amino acids long. Trimming took 3 bases from V and 1 from J, leaving 11 bases between them. The CDR3 nucleotides are TGTGCCAGCAGTGAGGGGTACCGGGGCACAGATACGCAGTATTTT. Protein sequence: CASSEGYRGTDTQYF.